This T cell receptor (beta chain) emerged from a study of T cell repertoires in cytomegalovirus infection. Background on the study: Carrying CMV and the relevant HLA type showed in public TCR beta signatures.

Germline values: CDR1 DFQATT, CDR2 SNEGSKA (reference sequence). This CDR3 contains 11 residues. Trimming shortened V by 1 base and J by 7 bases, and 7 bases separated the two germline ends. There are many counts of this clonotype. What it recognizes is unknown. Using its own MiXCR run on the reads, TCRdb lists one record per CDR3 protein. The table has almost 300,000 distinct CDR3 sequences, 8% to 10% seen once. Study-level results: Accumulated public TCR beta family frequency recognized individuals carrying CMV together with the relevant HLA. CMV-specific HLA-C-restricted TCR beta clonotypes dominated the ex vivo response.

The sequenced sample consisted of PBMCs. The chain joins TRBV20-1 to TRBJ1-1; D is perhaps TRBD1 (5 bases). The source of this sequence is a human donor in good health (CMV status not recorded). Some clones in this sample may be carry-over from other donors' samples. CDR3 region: CSARAGDEAFF. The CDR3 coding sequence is TGCAGTGCTAGAGCGGGGGATGAAGCTTTCTTT.